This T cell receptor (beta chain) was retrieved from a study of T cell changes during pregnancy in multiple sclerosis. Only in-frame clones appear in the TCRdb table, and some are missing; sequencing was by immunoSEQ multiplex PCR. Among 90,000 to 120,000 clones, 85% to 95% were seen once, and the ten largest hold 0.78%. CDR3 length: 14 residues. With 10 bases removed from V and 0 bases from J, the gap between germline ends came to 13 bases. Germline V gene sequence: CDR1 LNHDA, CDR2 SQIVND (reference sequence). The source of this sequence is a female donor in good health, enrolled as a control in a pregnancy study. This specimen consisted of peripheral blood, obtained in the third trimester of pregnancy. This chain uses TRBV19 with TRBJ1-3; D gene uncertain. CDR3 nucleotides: TGTGCCACTCAGGAGGCGGCCTCTGGAAACACCATATATTTT. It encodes CATQEAASGNTIYF.